This TCR beta chain was captured by sequencing in a study of T cell clusters in autoimmune cytopenias. Whole-study results and caveats: The cluster-lack signature was not seen for secondary cytopenia versus chronic lymphocytic leukemia. Clustering suggested that physiological T cell clusters were missing in primary autoimmune cytopenia patients.

TRB was amplified from roughly 250 ng of peripheral blood genomic DNA per sample. TRB rearrangements were amplified by touch-down multiplex PCR with mixed TRB-A/B primers. TCRdb re-analyzed the multiplex PCR reads; it lists each CDR3 protein once, without DNA. The ten most abundant clones cover roughly a sixth of a sample with approximately 2,700 distinct CDR3 sequences. This clonotype is medium-sized by frequency. Its specificity is unknown. The receptor was isolated from a human donor with an autoimmune cytopenia, with autoimmune hepatitis or in good health (not recorded which). Sequenced sample: peripheral blood.

The CDR3 here is CASSLSEPGGLNYEQYF. The rearrangement joins TRBV27 to TRBJ2-7; the TRBD1 assignment by TCRdb is unverifiable without DNA. Germline loops: CDR1 MNHEY, CDR2 SMNVEV (reference sequence). The CDR3 is 17 residues long.